These T cell receptor beta chains were read from a single sample in a study of T-cell reconstitution after alpha-beta-depleted transplantation in children. TCRdb ran MiXCR on the PCR reads and lists one entry per CDR3 protein. Among hundreds of thousands of distinct CDR3 sequences, around a third were seen once, and the ten largest hold more than 2%. The sequences come from PBMCs from the stem cell graft donor, collected from the stem cell graft. All receptors derive from a human donor who donated a stem cell graft to a child with aplastic anemia. Both conserved end residues are part of each CDR3.

>TRBV6-2/TRBV6-3|TRBJ2-7
CASSPTVAGGYEQYF
>TRBV7-2|TRBJ2-5
CASSDFGVLETQYF
>TRBV25-1|TRBJ1-1
CASRQGGEAFF
>TRBV21-1|TRBJ2-1
CASISKFSRNEQFF
>TRBV10-3|TRBJ2-5
CAIRGTSGSGAETQYF
>TRBV5-1|TRBJ2-2
CASSLALTFPANTGELFF
>TRBV29-1|TRBJ1-2
CSVNQAGGLYYGYTF
>TRBV7-7|TRBJ2-5
CASKPLGLAGVETQYF
>TRBV15|TRBJ1-6
CATSGGGSYNSPLHF
>TRBV15|TRBJ1-5
CATSRTGQGHQPQHF
>TRBV20-1|TRBJ2-7
CSARVTSGDYEQYF
>TRBV5-1|TRBJ2-3
CASSLPASGAFTDTQYF
>TRBV7-2|TRBJ1-3
CASSLAVGSGNTIYF
>TRBV28|TRBJ1-4
CASMTGREKLFF